The clone carrying this T cell receptor (beta chain) was seen just once. This sample is drawn from a study of cytomegalovirus exposure and HLA in healthy donors. About the research overall: Membership in the Caucasian-associated ancestry cluster was found for 81% of approximately 430 genotyped donors.

CDR1 is SGHKS, CDR2 YYEKEE, per germline (reference sequence). This CDR3 region has 13 residues. Trimming removed 1 base from V and 1 base from J, with 5 bases in between. The PCR employed 60 Vbeta primers together with 13 Jbeta primers. Repertoires were generated with immunoSEQ multiplex PCR, while TCRdb's copy carries only in-frame clones and drops some. Here the sample spans fewer than 200,000 clones, roughly four fifths being singletons. Specimen: PBMCs. J is TRBJ1-1 and V is TRBV5-5; no definite D call. This TCR derives from a man aged 40-55 years in good health and CMV-seropositive. CDR3 nucleotide sequence: TGTGCCAGCAGCTTGCGGGGGAACACTGAAGCTTTCTTT. This translates into CASSLRGNTEAFF.